Shown below are 2 T cell receptor beta chains from a single sample sequenced in a study of CD8+ T cells in alopecia areata. Sequencing relied on a cDNA template that was reverse transcribed from extracted RNA. The assay was immunoSEQ multiplex PCR, and TCRdb's table has in-frame clones only and misses some. In the table there are approximately 89,000 clones, 40% to 55% of which are singletons. The specimen sequenced was CD4+ T cells sorted from blood. These receptors all come from a human donor with alopecia areata.

V is TRBV29-1 and J is TRBJ1-1; D is undetermined. Looked up from germline, CDR1 is SQVTM and CDR2 is ANQGSEA. Deletions cut 4 bases from V and 4 bases from J, with 13 bases between. There are 13 residues in the CDR3. The CDR3 is CSVVRGPSTEAFF. The DNA of the CDR3 is TGCAGCGTTGTTCGAGGGCCCTCCACTGAAGCTTTCTTT. The variable domain in full, completed from reference TRBV29-1 and TRBJ1-1, reads SAVISQKPSRDICQRGTSLTIQCQVDSQVTMMFWYRQQPGQSLTLIATANQGSEATYESGFVIDKFPISRPNLTFSTLTVSNMSPEDSSIYLCSVVRGPSTEAFFGQGTRLTVV.

The chain employs TRBV30 and TRBJ2-1, with D hard to call. The CDR3 extends over 15 amino acids. Trimming pared 4 bases from V and 5 bases from J, leaving 18 bases between. Germline CDR1 is GTSNPN and CDR2 is SVGIG (reference sequence). The CDR3 loop reads CAWKTPGVRDNEQFF. As DNA, the CDR3 is TGTGCCTGGAAGACCCCTGGGGTCCGCGACAATGAGCAGTTCTTC.